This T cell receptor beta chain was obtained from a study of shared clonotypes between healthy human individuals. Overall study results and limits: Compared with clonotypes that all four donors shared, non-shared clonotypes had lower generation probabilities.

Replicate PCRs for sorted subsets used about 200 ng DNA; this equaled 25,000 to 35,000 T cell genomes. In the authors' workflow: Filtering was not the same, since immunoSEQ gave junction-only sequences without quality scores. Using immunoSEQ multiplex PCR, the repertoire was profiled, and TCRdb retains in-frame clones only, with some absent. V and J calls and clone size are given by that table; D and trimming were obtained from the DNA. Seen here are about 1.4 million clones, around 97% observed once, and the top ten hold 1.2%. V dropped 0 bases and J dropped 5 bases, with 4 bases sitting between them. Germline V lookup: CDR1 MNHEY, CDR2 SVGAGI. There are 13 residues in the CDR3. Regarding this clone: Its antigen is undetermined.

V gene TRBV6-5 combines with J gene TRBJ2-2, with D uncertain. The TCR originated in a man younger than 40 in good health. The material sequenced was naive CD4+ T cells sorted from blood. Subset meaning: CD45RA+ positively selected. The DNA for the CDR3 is TGTGCCAGCAGTTACTCACGGACCGGGGAGCTGTTTTTT. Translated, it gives CASSYSRTGELFF.